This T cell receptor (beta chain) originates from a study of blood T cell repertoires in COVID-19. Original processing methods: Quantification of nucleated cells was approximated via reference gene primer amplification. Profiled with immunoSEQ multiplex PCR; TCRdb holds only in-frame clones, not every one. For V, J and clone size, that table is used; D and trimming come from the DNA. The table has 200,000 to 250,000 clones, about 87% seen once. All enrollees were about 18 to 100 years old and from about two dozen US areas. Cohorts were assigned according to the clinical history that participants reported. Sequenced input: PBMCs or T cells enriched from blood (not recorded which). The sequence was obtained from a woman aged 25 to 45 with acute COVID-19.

The CDR3 protein is CASSPGGTDSGNTIYF. The DNA for the CDR3 is TGCGCCAGCAGCCCGGGGGGGACGGACTCTGGAAACACCATATATTTT. The chain combines TRBV5-1 with TRBJ1-3; the D gene is possibly TRBD1 (5 bases). The CDR3 covers 16 residues. V was pared by 4 bases and J by 0 bases, with 14 bases between. The V gene's germline CDR1 is SGHRS and CDR2 YFSETQ. Full variable domain (missing parts from reference TRBV5-1 and TRBJ1-3): KAGVTQTPRYLIKTRGQQVTLSCSPISGHRSVSWYQQTPGQGLQFLFEYFSETQRNKGNFPGRFSGRQFSNSRSEMNVSTLELGDSALYLCASSPGGTDSGNTIYFGEGSWLTVV.